This T cell receptor (beta chain) was captured in a study of T cells after yellow fever vaccination. V lost 7 bases, J lost 3 bases, and 16 bases lay in between. The CDR3 totals 14 residues. Germline V gives CDR1 SGHRS, CDR2 YFSETQ. Study-level results: From the bulk population, abundant clonotypes could contaminate and appear within FACS-sorted repertoires. Compared with primary, the secondary response was weaker and peaked at day 5, not 15. Some clonotypes were seen in both the CD4 and the CD8 compartments. These made up a small share and likely arose from convergent recombination.

This clonotype was seen many times. Antigen unknown. The TCR cDNA carried a universal primer site and UMIs from 5'RACE template switching. Via MiXCR, TCRdb re-called the 5' RACE reads, giving one row per CDR3 protein. Of 300,000 or so distinct CDR3 sequences detected, 8.7% appear once; the ten largest clones hold around 3.4%. This chain connects TRBV5-1 to TRBJ1-2; unclear D gene. The receptor comes from a man in his late teens or twenties who received the YFV17D yellow fever vaccine. The sample in question was CD4+ T cells sorted from PBMCs, obtained 5 days after the yellow fever booster vaccination. The CDR3 loop is CASRADTGYYGYTF. The CDR3 DNA is TGCGCCAGCCGGGCAGACACCGGATACTATGGCTACACCTTC.